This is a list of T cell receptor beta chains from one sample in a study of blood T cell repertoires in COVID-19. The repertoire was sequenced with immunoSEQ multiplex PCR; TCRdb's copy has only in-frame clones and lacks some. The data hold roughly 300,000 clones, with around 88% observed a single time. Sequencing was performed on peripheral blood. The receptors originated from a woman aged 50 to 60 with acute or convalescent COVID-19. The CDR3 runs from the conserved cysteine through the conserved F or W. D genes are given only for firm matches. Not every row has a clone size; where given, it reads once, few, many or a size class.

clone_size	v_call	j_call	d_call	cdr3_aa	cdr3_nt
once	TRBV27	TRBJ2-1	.	CASRGGSGTVSYNEQFF	TGTGCCAGCAGGGGGGGCAGCGGGACTGTCTCCTACAATGAGCAGTTCTTC
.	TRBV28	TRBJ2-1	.	CAISKGAGMGRSYNEQFF	TGTGCCATTTCCAAGGGGGCGGGAATGGGTCGCTCCTACAATGAGCAGTTCTTC
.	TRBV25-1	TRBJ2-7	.	CASSESYEQYF	TGTGCCAGCAGTGAATCGTACGAGCAGTACTTC
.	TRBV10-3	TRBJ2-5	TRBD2	CATRTSGQRGYQETQYF	TGTGCCACCCGGACTAGCGGGCAGAGGGGTTACCAAGAGACCCAGTACTTC
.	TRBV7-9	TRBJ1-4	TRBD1	CASSTDRGPNEKLFF	TGTGCCAGCAGCACCGACAGGGGCCCTAATGAAAAACTGTTTTTT
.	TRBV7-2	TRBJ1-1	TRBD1	CASSARQGGNTEAFF	TGTGCCAGCAGCGCCCGACAGGGGGGGAACACTGAAGCTTTCTTT
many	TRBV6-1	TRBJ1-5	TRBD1	CASREGTVSNQPQHF	TGTGCCAGCAGAGAAGGGACAGTAAGCAATCAGCCCCAGCATTTT
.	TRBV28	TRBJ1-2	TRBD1	CASRDWTGDGYTF	TGTGCCAGCAGGGATTGGACAGGGGATGGCTACACCTTC
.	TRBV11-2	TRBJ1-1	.	CASSLTEGTEAFF	TGTGCCAGCAGCTTGACGGAGGGCACTGAAGCTTTCTTT
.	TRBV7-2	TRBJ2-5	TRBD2	CASSLTAGGGQETQYF	TGTGCCAGCAGCTTAACCGCGGGAGGGGGCCAGGAGACCCAGTACTTC
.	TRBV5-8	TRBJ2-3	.	CASSLIPTGLRDTDTQYF	TGTGCCAGCAGCTTGATCCCCACGGGACTCAGGGACACAGATACGCAGTATTTT
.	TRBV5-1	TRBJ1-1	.	CASKPDSTMNTEAFF	TGCGCCAGCAAACCGGACAGCACAATGAACACTGAAGCTTTCTTT
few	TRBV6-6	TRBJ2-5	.	CASSIAAARETQYF	TGTGCCAGCAGTATAGCGGCGGCACGGGAGACCCAGTACTTC
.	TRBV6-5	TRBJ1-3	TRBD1	CASSYRQGAGNTIYF	TGTGCCAGCAGTTACCGACAGGGGGCTGGAAACACCATATATTTT
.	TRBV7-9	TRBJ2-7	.	CASSLAQQISYEQYF	TGTGCCAGCAGCTTAGCCCAACAGATCTCCTACGAGCAGTACTTC
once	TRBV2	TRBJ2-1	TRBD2	CASSGRPSYNEQFF	TGTGCCAGCAGCGGGAGGCCTTCCTACAATGAGCAGTTCTTC
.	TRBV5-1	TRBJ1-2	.	CASSFAGDRDYGYTF	TGCGCCAGCAGTTTCGCAGGGGATAGGGACTATGGCTACACCTTC
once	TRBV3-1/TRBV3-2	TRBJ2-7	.	CASSPRYGSVNEQYF	TGTGCCAGCAGCCCCCGGTACGGGAGCGTCAACGAGCAGTACTTC
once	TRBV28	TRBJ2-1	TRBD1	CASSAPGGNSYNEQFF	TGTGCCAGCAGTGCCCCAGGGGGTAACTCCTACAATGAGCAGTTCTTC
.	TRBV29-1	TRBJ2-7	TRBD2	CSVSIAGPAYEQYF	TGCAGCGTCTCCATAGCGGGACCCGCCTACGAGCAGTACTTC
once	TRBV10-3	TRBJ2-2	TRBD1	CAISEGVRGRSGELFF	TGTGCCATCAGTGAGGGGGTCAGGGGGCGATCCGGGGAGCTGTTTTTT
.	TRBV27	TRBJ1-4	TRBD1	CASSQGLYRGGDEKLFF	TGTGCCAGCAGCCAGGGTCTATACAGGGGTGGGGATGAAAAACTGTTTTTT
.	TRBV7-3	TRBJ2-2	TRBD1	CASSLRDRGRGELFF	TGTGCCAGCAGCTTACGGGACAGGGGTCGCGGGGAGCTGTTTTTT
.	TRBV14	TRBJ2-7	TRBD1	CASSQEYRGQGQYF	TGTGCCAGCAGCCAAGAATACAGGGGGCAAGGACAGTACTTC